This T cell receptor beta chain is from a study of blood T cell repertoires in COVID-19. The overall study: The origin of the acute and convalescent COVID-19 samples was the United States, Italy and Spain. PBMCs, B-cell-depleted T cells, or T cells were the source of the cDNA or gDNA that made up the material.

Per the original data handling: The assay estimated nucleated cells by amplifying reference gene primers. Profiling relied on immunoSEQ multiplex PCR, and the TCRdb table lists in-frame clones only, not all of them. V and J calls and clone size are those listed in that table; D and trimming were worked out from the DNA. The sample has fewer than 300,000 clones, 80% to 95% seen once. Per germline, CDR1 MNHEY and CDR2 SMNVEV (reference sequence). This CDR3 has 14 residues. V dropped 3 bases and J dropped 3 bases, with 12 bases sitting between them. A Seattle source enrolled patients during active infection and followed them longitudinally.

The chain uses TRBV27 and TRBJ2-7, with a tentative D call TRBD1 (5 bases). The source material was peripheral blood. This receptor was taken from a woman aged 30 to 39 with COVID-19, enrolled during active disease. CDR3 in DNA: TGTGCCAGCAGTTTTTCCGGACAATACTACGAGCAGTACTTC. It translates to CASSFSGQYYEQYF.